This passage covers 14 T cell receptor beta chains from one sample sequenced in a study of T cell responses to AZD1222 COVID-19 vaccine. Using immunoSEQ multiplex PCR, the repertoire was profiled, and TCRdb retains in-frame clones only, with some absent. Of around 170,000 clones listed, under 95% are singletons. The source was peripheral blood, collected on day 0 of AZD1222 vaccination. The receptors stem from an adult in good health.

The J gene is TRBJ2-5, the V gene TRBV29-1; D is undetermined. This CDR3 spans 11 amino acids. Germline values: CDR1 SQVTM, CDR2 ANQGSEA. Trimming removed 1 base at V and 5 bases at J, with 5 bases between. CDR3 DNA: TGCAGCGTTGAAGTGGAGGAGACCCAGTACTTC. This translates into CSVEVEETQYF. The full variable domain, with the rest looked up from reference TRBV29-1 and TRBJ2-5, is SAVISQKPSRDICQRGTSLTIQCQVDSQVTMMFWYRQQPGQSLTLIATANQGSEATYESGFVIDKFPISRPNLTFSTLTVSNMSPEDSSIYLCSVEVEETQYFGPGTRLLVL.

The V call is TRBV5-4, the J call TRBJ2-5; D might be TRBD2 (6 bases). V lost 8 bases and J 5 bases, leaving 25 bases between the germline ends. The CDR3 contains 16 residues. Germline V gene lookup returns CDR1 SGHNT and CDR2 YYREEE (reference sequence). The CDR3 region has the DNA TGTGCCAGTAACCTTGGAGGGTGGAGGGCGGGGGAGACCCAGTACTTC. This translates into CASNLGGWRAGETQYF.

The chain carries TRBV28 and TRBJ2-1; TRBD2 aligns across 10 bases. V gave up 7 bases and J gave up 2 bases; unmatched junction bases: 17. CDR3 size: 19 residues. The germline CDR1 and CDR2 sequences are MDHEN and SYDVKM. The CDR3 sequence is CASNLGTSELLHAYNEQFF. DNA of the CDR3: TGTGCCAGCAACCTAGGGACTAGCGAGCTCCTCCACGCCTACAATGAGCAGTTCTTC.

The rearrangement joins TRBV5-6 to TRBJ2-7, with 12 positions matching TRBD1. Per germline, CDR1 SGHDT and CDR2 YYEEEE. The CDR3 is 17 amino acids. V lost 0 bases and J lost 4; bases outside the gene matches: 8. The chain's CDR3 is CASSLGSGTGGIYEQYF. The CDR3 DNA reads TGTGCCAGCAGCTTGGGGTCTGGGACAGGGGGCATTTACGAGCAGTACTTC.

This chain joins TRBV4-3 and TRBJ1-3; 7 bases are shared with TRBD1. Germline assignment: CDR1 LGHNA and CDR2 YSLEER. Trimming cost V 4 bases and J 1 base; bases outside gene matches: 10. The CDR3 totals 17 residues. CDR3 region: CASSPKSSGGSGNTIYF. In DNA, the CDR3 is TGCGCCAGCAGCCCAAAGTCCTCAGGGGGATCTGGAAACACCATATATTTT.

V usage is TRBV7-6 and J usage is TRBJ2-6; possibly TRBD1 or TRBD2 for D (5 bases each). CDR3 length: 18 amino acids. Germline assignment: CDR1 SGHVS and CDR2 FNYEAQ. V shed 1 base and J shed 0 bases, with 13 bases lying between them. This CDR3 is CASSLGGVMGSGANVLTF. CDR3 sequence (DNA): TGTGCCAGCAGCTTAGGAGGGGTTATGGGCTCTGGGGCCAACGTCCTGACTTTC.

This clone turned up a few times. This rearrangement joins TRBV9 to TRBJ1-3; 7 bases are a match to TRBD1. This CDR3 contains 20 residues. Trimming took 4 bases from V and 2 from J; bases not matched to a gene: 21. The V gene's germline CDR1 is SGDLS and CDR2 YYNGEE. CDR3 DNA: TGTGCCAGCAGCAAAGAGTCTCTCCCGATAGGGGGCTTGGCTGGAAACACCATATATTTT. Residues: CASSKESLPIGGLAGNTIYF.

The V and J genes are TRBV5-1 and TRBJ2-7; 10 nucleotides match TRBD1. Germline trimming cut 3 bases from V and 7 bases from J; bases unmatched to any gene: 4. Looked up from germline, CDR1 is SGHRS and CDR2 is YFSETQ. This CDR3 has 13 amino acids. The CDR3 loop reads CASSSDRGLEQYF. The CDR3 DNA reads TGCGCCAGCAGCTCGGACAGGGGGTTGGAGCAGTACTTC.

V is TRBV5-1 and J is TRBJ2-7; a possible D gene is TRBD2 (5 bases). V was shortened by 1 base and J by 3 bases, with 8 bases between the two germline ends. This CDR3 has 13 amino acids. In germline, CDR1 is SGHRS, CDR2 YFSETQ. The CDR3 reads CASSLPGNYEQYF. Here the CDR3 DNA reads TGCGCCAGCAGCTTGCCCGGGAACTACGAGCAGTACTTC.

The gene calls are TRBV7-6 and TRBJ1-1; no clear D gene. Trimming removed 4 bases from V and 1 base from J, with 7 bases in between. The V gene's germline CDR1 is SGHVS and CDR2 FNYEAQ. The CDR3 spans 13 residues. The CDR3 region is CASSSGWNTEAFF. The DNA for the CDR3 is TGTGCCAGCAGCTCCGGGTGGAACACTGAAGCTTTCTTT. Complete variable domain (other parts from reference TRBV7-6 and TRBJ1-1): GAGVSQSPRYKVTKRGQDVALRCDPISGHVSLYWYRQALGQGPEFLTYFNYEAQQDKSGLPNDRFSAERPEGSISTLTIQRTEQRDSAMYRCASSSGWNTEAFFGQGTRLTVV.

This chain's CDR3 is CASSLEGGYTF. CDR3 in DNA: TGCGCCAGCAGCTTGGAAGGCGGCTACACCTTC. This chain joins TRBV5-1 and TRBJ1-2, with unresolved D. The CDR3 is made up of 11 amino acids. Germline lookup yields CDR1 SGHRS and CDR2 YFSETQ. Trimming stripped 0 bases from V and 8 bases from J, with 5 bases between.

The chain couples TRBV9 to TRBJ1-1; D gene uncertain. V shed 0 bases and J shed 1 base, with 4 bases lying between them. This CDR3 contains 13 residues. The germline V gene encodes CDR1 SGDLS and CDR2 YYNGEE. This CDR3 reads CASSVASNTEAFF. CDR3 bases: TGTGCCAGCAGCGTAGCCTCGAACACTGAAGCTTTCTTT.

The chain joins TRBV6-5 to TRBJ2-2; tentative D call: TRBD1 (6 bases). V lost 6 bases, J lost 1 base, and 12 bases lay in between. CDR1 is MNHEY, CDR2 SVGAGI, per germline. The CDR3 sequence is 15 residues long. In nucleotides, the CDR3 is TGTGCCAGCAGAAAGAAACAGGGGAACACCGGGGAGCTGTTTTTT. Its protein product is CASRKKQGNTGELFF.

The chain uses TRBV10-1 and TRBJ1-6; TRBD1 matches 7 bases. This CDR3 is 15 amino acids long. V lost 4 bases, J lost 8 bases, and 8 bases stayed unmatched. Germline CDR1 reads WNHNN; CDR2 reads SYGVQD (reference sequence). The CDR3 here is CASSAGQWIHSPLHF. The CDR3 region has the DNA TGCGCCAGCAGTGCGGGACAGTGGATCCATTCACCCCTCCACTTT.